Listed here is a single T cell receptor (beta chain). Germline-derived CDR1 and CDR2 are SNHLY and FYNNEI. The CDR3 totals 15 residues. V lost 6 bases and J 0 bases, leaving 15 bases between the germline ends. The data belong to a study of cytomegalovirus exposure and HLA in healthy donors. The primer mix had 60 Vbeta and 13 Jbeta primers. Method: immunoSEQ multiplex PCR; TCRdb's copy keeps in-frame clones and lacks some. The data show some 65,000 clones, 60% to 65% seen once. This receptor was taken from a man aged 30 to 45 in good health and CMV-seronegative. The chain couples TRBV2 to TRBJ2-7, with D hard to call. The sample consisted of PBMCs. The CDR3 DNA is TGTGCCAGCAGACGAGGAGAGGTGAGCTCCTACGAGCAGTACTTC. Its protein is CASRRGEVSSYEQYF.